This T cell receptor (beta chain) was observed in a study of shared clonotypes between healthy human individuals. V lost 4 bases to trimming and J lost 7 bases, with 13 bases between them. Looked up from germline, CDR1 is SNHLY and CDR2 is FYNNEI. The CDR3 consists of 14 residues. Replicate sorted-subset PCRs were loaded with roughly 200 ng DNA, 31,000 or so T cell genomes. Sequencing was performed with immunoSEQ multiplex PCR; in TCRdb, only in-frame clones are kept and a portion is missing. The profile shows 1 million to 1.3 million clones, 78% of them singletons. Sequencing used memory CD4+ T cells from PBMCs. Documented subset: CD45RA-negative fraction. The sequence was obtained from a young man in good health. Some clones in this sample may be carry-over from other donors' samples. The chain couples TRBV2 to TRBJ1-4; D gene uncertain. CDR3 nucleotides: TGTGCCAGCAGTGTAGGCTCAGTAGGTGAAAAACTGTTTTTT. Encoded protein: CASSVGSVGEKLFF.